This T cell receptor (beta chain) was recorded in a study of cytomegalovirus exposure and HLA in healthy donors. Study findings and constraints: While the bulk of TCR sequences proved rare, some public TCRs turned up in many donors. Later analysis revealed greater clonal expansion in HLA-associated TCR beta chains than in equally common others. In a later analysis, productive TCRs from donors in an Asian-associated ancestry cluster reportedly carried fewer N-insertions than the cohort mean.

This CDR3 has 14 residues. Per the germline V gene, CDR1 is SGHVS and CDR2 is FNYEAQ. The PCR contained 60 Vbeta and 13 Jbeta primers. Sequenced by immunoSEQ multiplex PCR; TCRdb stores in-frame clones only, minus some. The sample lists hundreds of thousands of clones; approximately 82% were seen once. This clone was seen once. Antigen: not known. This chain connects TRBV7-6 to TRBJ2-5; possible D gene TRBD1, 6 bases. The DNA end is more similar to TRBJ2-7, so the J call may be wrong. Sequenced material: PBMCs. The TCR was taken from a male donor in good health and CMV-seronegative. The CDR3 sequence is CASSSSGDAYEQYF. In nucleotides, the CDR3 is TGTGCCAGCAGCTCATCAGGGGACGCCTACGAGCAGTACTTC.